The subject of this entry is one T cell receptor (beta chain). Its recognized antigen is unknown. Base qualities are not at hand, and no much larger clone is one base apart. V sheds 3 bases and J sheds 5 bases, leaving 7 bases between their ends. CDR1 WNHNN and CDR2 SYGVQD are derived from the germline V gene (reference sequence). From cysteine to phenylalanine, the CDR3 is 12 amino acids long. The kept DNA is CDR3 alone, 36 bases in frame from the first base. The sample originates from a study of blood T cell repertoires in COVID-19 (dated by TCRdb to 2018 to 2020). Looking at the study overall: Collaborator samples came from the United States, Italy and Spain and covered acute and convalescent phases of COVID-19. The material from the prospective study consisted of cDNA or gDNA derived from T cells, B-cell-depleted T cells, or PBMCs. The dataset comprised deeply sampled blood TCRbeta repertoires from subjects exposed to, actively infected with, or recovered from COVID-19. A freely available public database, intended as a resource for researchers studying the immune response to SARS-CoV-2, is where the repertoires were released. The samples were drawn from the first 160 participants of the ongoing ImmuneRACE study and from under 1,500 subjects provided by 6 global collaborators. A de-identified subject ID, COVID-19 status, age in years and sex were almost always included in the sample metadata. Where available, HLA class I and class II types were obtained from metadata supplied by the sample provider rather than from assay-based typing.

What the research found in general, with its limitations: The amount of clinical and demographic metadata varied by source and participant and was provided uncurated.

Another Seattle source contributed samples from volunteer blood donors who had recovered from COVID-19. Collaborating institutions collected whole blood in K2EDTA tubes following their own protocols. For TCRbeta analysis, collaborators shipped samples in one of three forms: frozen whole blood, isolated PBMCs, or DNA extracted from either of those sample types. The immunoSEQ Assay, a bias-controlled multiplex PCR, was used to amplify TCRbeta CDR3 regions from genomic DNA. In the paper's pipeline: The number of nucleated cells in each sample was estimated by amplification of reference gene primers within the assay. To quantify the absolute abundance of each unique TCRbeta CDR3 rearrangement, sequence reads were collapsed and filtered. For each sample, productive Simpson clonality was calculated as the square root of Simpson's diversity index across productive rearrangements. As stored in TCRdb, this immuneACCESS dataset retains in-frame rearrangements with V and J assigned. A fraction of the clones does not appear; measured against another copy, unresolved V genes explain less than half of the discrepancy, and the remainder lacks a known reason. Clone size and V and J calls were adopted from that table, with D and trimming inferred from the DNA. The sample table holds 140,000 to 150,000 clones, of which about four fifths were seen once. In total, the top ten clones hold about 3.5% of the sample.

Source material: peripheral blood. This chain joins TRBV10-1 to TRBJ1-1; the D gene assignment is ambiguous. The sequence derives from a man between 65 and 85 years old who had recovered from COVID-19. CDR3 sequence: CASSERRTEAFF. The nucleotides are TGCGCCAGCAGTGAACGTAGAACTGAAGCTTTCTTT.